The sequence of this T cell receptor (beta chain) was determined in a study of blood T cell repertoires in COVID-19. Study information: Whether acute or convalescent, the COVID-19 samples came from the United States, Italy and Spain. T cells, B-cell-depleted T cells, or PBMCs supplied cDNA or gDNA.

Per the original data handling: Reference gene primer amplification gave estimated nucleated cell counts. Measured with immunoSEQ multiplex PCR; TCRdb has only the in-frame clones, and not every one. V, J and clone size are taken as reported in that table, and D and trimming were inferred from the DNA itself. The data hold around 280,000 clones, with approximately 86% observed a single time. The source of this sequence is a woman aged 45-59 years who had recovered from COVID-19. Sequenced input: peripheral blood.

The CDR3 here is CATSRGPGGGGQETQYF. The CDR3 DNA is TGTGCCACCAGCAGAGGGCCGGGGGGCGGAGGGCAAGAGACCCAGTACTTC. This chain connects TRBV15 to TRBJ2-5; possibly TRBD2 for D (7 bases). V was cut by 1 base and J by 2 bases, with 17 bases left in between. The germline V gene has CDR1 LNHNV and CDR2 YYDKDF (reference sequence). This CDR3 is built from 17 residues.